The entry below gives a single TCR beta chain sequence along with its context. The sample carries other DNA sequences with the same CDR3. The data were taken from a study of cytomegalovirus exposure and HLA in healthy donors. Deletions cut 5 bases from V and 0 bases from J, with 7 bases between. This CDR3 contains 14 residues. Germline CDR1 reads LNHDA; CDR2 reads SQIVND (reference sequence). Primers included in the PCR were 60 Vbeta and 13 Jbeta primers. Clones were sequenced by immunoSEQ multiplex PCR, and TCRdb holds only the in-frame ones, with some missing. There are 35,000 to 40,000 clones in the sample; over 40% occur only once, and roughly 6.4% lies in the top ten.

The rearrangement uses TRBV19 and TRBJ2-2; D not resolved. Sequenced material: PBMCs. This receptor was identified in a woman in her thirties or forties in good health and CMV-seropositive. The CDR3 spells CASSPGTNTGELFF. For the CDR3, the DNA is TGTGCCAGTAGTCCAGGCACGAACACCGGGGAGCTGTTTTTT.